This TCR beta chain comes out of a study of blood T cell repertoires in COVID-19. V lost 7 bases to trimming and J lost 6 bases, with 10 bases between them. CDR1 MNHEY and CDR2 SVGAGI come from the germline V gene. The CDR3 consists of 11 residues. Profiled with immunoSEQ multiplex PCR; TCRdb holds only in-frame clones, not every one. The sample lists under 75,000 clones, 80% occurring once. The chain has TRBV6-5 and TRBJ2-7, with D unclear. The sequence derives from a man between 70 and 80 years old who had recovered from COVID-19. The specimen sequenced was peripheral blood. This CDR3 reads CASIGVVEQYF. CDR3 DNA sequence: TGTGCCAGCATAGGAGTAGTCGAGCAGTACTTC.